This T cell receptor (beta chain) was recorded in a study of shared clonotypes between healthy human individuals. Study as a whole: Sampling drew on donors who were a couple of women and a few men aged 18 to 49. Study conclusions and caveats: It was the non-shared clonotypes that had lower generation probabilities than clonotypes shared by all four donors.

Profiled with immunoSEQ multiplex PCR; TCRdb holds only in-frame clones, not every one. The table includes 2 million to 2.5 million clones, around 95% detected once. For this clone: Its antigen is not identified.

The germline V gene encodes CDR1 SGHNT and CDR2 YYREEE (reference sequence). This CDR3 has 16 residues. V gave up 4 bases and J gave up 6 bases; unmatched junction bases: 8. The receptor was derived from a young man in good health. Sequences were obtained from naive CD4+ T cells sorted from blood. The subset is: CD45RA+ positively selected. The chain has TRBV5-4 and TRBJ2-1, with 12 bases matching TRBD1. For the CDR3, the DNA is TGTGCCAGCAGCCGCTCCGGGACAGGGGGCGTCAATGAGCAGTTCTTC. Amino acid sequence: CASSRSGTGGVNEQFF.